This TCR beta chain was observed in a study of beta chain features in type 1 diabetes. Looking at the study overall: Under 110,000,000 sorted cells were examined across all samples.

The entirety of the isolated RNA underwent reverse transcription, so expressed TCRB transcripts were sequenced. The assay was immunoSEQ multiplex PCR, and TCRdb's table has in-frame clones only and misses some. Of tens of thousands of clones listed, approximately 70% are singletons. In regard to this clone: The antigen is unknown.

General observations from the study: Within each of all four CD4+ subsets, Type 1 diabetes patients had TCRB CDR3s that were moderately but significantly shorter. Possible PCR preference for shorter templates applied equally to patients and controls. In type 1 diabetes patients, VDJ junctions had fewer insertions; deletions at these junctions were more frequent.

Stem cell-like memory, regulatory, central memory and naive CD4+ cells were sorted via CD45RO/CCR7/CD25/CD127/CD95/CD27. The source material was Tregs from blood. The receptor was isolated from a woman aged 18 to 35 with type 1 diabetes.

Here the CDR3 DNA reads TGTGCCAGTAGGGGGGCTAGCGGGAGGCCCTACAATGAGCAGTTCTTC. It translates to CASRGASGRPYNEQFF. The rearrangement joins TRBV19 to TRBJ2-1; 11 nucleotides match TRBD2. The trim removed 6 bases at V and 2 bases at J, leaving 6 bases unmatched. The CDR3 loop spans 16 amino acids. Germline V gene lookup returns CDR1 LNHDA and CDR2 SQIVND (reference sequence).